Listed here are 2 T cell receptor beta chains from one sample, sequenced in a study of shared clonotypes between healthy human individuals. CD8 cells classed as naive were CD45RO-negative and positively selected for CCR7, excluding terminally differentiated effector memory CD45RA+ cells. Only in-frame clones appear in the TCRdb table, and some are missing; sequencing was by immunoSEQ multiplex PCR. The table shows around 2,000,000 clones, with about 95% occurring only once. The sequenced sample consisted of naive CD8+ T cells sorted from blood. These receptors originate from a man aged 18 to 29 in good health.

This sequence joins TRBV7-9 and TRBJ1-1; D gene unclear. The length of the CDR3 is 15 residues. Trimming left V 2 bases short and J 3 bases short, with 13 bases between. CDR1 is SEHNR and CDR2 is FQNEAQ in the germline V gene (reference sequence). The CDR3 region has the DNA TGTGCCAGCAGCTTAAGCCCTAGTTTCGACACTGAAGCTTTCTTT. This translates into CASSLSPSFDTEAFF.

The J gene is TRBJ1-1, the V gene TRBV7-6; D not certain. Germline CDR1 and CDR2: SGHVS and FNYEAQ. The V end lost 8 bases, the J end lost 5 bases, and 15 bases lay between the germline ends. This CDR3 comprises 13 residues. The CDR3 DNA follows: TGTGCCAGCTTCCTTCAGGCGGGGACTGAAGCTTTCTTT. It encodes CASFLQAGTEAFF.